One T cell receptor beta chain is described in this entry. The sample is drawn from a study of blood T cell repertoires in COVID-19. Trimming took off 1 base at V and 2 bases at J, with 7 bases between the two ends. CDR1 is SGHNT and CDR2 is YENEEA in the germline V gene. This CDR3 spans 14 amino acids. Recruitment covered some 25 US areas and drew participants whose ages spanned roughly 18 to 100 years. The assay was immunoSEQ multiplex PCR, and TCRdb's table has in-frame clones only and misses some. The sample yields roughly 260,000 clones, around 90% seen once. Sequencing was done on a sample of PBMCs or T cells enriched from blood (not recorded which). This clonotype originated in a woman between 18 and 30 years old who had recovered from COVID-19. This rearrangement joins TRBV11-3 to TRBJ2-3; D unclear. As DNA, the CDR3 is TGTGCCAGCAGCTTAGGGCTGAACACAGATACGCAGTATTTT. Encoded protein: CASSLGLNTDTQYF.